Given below is one T cell receptor (beta chain) in context. Antigen specificity is unknown. CDR3 length equals 15 residues. V was clipped by 8 bases and J by 6 bases, with 22 bases between them. The germline V gene encodes CDR1 SGHAT and CDR2 FQDESV (reference sequence). Cyclophosphamide on days +3 and +4 followed busulfan-fludarabine conditioning and a marrow graft. This entry is derived from a study of T cells after posttransplantation cyclophosphamide. The study, taken as a whole, reports: Later blood repertoires were often dominated by clones from the donor CD8+ memory compartment.

Profiling relied on immunoSEQ multiplex PCR, and the TCRdb table lists in-frame clones only, not all of them. Of about 10,000 clones in the sample, roughly 80% were seen once. The chain employs TRBV11-1 and TRBJ1-2; TRBD1 is a possible D gene (5 bases). This sequence was found in a female patient in her forties who received an allogeneic stem cell transplant from a related donor, was CMV-positive, and had no GVHD. Part of the T cell pool may stem from the graft donor. This specimen was PBMCs, taken 1903 days after a stem cell transplant with posttransplant cyclophosphamide. The DNA of the CDR3 is TGTGCCAGCGGTGGCTGGGCGGCCAGGGAAGATGGCTACACCTTC. Translated: CASGGWAAREDGYTF.